These T cell receptor beta chains were read from a single sample in a study of early T cells in non-severe SARS-CoV-2 infection. MiXCR, run by TCRdb on the 5' RACE reads, gives a single entry per CDR3 protein. The data show under 60,000 distinct CDR3 sequences, approximately 5.6% seen once. The specimen sequenced was whole blood. The origin of the receptors is an adult who was a healthcare worker with PCR-confirmed SARS-CoV-2 infection or an uninfected control (not recorded which). The CDR3 runs from the conserved cysteine through the conserved F or W. The D gene is left open where the match is weak. The size entry is marked missing in some rows and otherwise reads once, few, many or a size class.

>-|TRBV20-1|many|TRBJ1-1
CSARDQGRDTEAFF
TGCAGTGCTAGAGATCAGGGCAGGGACACTGAAGCTTTCTTT
>-|TRBV20-1|many|TRBJ2-7
CSALPQGKGYEQYF
TGCAGTGCTCTACCCCAGGGAAAGGGCTACGAGCAGTACTTC
>-|TRBV2|few|TRBJ2-7
CASSREGGNYEQYF
TGTGCCAGCAGTAGAGAGGGGGGCAACTACGAGCAGTACTTC
>-|TRBV29-1|once|TRBJ1-1
CSGGPGRRGAFF
TGCAGCGGGGGACCCGGCCGCCGGGGAGCTTTCTTT
>-|TRBV5-4|many|TRBJ2-5
CASSTPGQETQYF
TGTGCCAGCAGCACCCCGGGGCAAGAGACCCAGTACTTC
>-|TRBV25-1|many|TRBJ2-1
CASSERGGTAPRDEQFF
TGTGCCAGCAGTGAGCGAGGCGGGACTGCCCCTAGAGATGAGCAGTTCTTC
>-|TRBV5-1|few|TRBJ2-2
CATKEPAGELFF
TGCGCCACCAAGGAACCCGCCGGGGAGCTGTTTTTT
>TRBD1|TRBV12-3/TRBV12-4|many|TRBJ2-3
CASSPPGQFMDTQYF
TGTGCCAGCAGTCCTCCGGGACAGTTTATGGATACGCAGTATTTT
>-|TRBV6-6|many|TRBJ2-2
CASSFNGNTGELFF
TGTGCCAGCAGTTTCAACGGAAACACCGGGGAGCTGTTTTTT
>-|TRBV7-2|many|TRBJ2-3
CASSLGLTTDTQYF
TGTGCCAGCAGCTTAGGACTGACCACAGATACGCAGTATTTT
>TRBD1|TRBV6-1|many|TRBJ1-5
CASSGGQDLQPQHF
TGTGCCAGCAGCGGCGGACAGGATTTACAGCCCCAGCATTTT
>TRBD1|TRBV11-2|many|TRBJ2-5
CASSPNRGQGMETQYF
TGTGCCAGCAGCCCGAATCGGGGACAGGGGATGGAGACCCAGTACTTC
>TRBD1|TRBV2|many|TRBJ2-7
CASSERQGAHEQYF
TGTGCCAGCAGTGAACGGCAGGGGGCCCACGAGCAGTACTTC
>-|TRBV29-1|-|TRBJ1-2
CSVDSRGQDYGYTF
TGCAGCGTTGACTCCCGGGGGCAAGACTATGGCTACACCTTC
>-|TRBV19|many|TRBJ2-7
CASSSGSGTVSYEQYF
TGTGCCAGTAGTTCGGGATCCGGGACGGTCTCCTACGAGCAGTACTTC
>TRBD1|TRBV30|many|TRBJ1-6
CARKGQSDNSPLHF
TGTGCCCGAAAGGGACAGTCGGATAATTCACCCCTCCACTTT
>-|TRBV7-7|many|TRBJ2-1
CASSLGGSNNEQFF
TGTGCTAGCAGCTTAGGAGGATCCAACAATGAGCAGTTCTTC
>TRBD2|TRBV4-2|many|TRBJ2-3
CASSHTSGGGSAADTQYF
TGTGCCAGCAGCCATACGTCAGGAGGCGGGAGTGCCGCAGATACGCAGTATTTT
>-|TRBV30|many|TRBJ2-3
CAWSFGFYTDTQYF
TGTGCCTGGAGTTTCGGATTTTACACAGATACGCAGTATTTT
>TRBD1|TRBV6-5|-|TRBJ2-1
CASSYSDRGGGNEQFF
TGTGCCAGCAGTTACTCTGACAGGGGGGGAGGCAATGAGCAGTTCTTC
>-|TRBV6-1|many|TRBJ1-3
CASNLVRSGNTIYF
TGTGCCAGCAACCTTGTCCGCTCTGGAAACACCATATATTTT
>-|TRBV5-5|many|TRBJ2-1
CASSLFVGRVVEQFF
TGTGCCAGCAGTTTATTCGTCGGGAGAGTGGTTGAGCAGTTCTTC
>-|TRBV20-1|many|TRBJ2-1
CSARDAQGVRNEQFF
TGCAGTGCTAGAGATGCCCAGGGTGTTAGGAATGAGCAGTTCTTC
>TRBD2|TRBV3-1|many|TRBJ2-1
CASSHQRGRVGEQFF
TGTGCCAGCAGCCACCAGCGGGGCAGGGTGGGGGAGCAGTTCTTC
>TRBD2|TRBV6-1|many|TRBJ2-1
CASSGGLAGRNEQFF
TGTGCCAGCAGTGGGGGACTAGCGGGACGGAATGAGCAGTTCTTC
>-|TRBV3-1|few|TRBJ1-6
CASSPLTGTNSPLHF
TGTGCCAGCAGCCCACTCACCGGGACCAATTCACCCCTCCACTTT
>-|TRBV9|many|TRBJ1-6
CASSVAGSPLHF
TGTGCCAGCAGCGTAGCCGGGTCACCCCTCCACTTT
>TRBD1|TRBV7-7|many|TRBJ1-1
CASSLDRDTEAFF
TGTGCTAGCAGCTTAGACAGGGACACTGAAGCTTTCTTT
>-|TRBV27|-|TRBJ2-1
CASSLQAGTYNEQFF
TGTGCCAGCAGTCTCCAAGCGGGTACCTACAATGAGCAGTTCTTC
>TRBD1|TRBV7-2|-|TRBJ1-2
CASRGTGDVPYGYTF
TGTGCCAGCAGGGGTACAGGGGACGTCCCCTATGGCTACACCTTC
>-|TRBV19|many|TRBJ2-2
CASSSGLGFGELFF
TGTGCCAGTAGCTCGGGACTGGGGTTCGGGGAGCTGTTTTTT
>-|TRBV12-3/TRBV12-4|many|TRBJ1-1
CASGLASITTEAFF
TGTGCCAGCGGTCTCGCCTCCATAACAACTGAAGCTTTCTTT
>TRBD1|TRBV5-1|few|TRBJ2-7
CASSLPDRDRPYEQYF
TGCGCCAGCAGCTTACCTGACAGGGACAGACCCTACGAGCAGTACTTC
>TRBD1|TRBV10-1|-|TRBJ2-1
CASSEFQGASDEQFF
TGCGCCAGCAGTGAGTTTCAGGGGGCGAGTGATGAGCAGTTCTTC
>TRBD2|TRBV5-1|many|TRBJ2-5
CASSPRNQGGRETQYF
TGCGCCAGCAGCCCCCGTAACCAGGGAGGGCGAGAGACCCAGTACTTC
>-|TRBV28|-|TRBJ1-2
CASSSFTGNFGYTF
TGTGCCAGCAGTTCCTTTACAGGGAATTTTGGCTACACCTTC
>TRBD1|TRBV7-2|many|TRBJ2-7
CASNPGQGIYEQYF
TGTGCCAGCAATCCGGGACAGGGGATCTACGAGCAGTACTTC
>-|TRBV7-9|many|TRBJ2-2
CASSPNRNTGELFF
TGTGCCAGCAGCCCAAACAGGAACACCGGGGAGCTGTTTTTT
>-|TRBV5-1|many|TRBJ2-3
CASSSGTSTDTQYF
TGCGCCAGCAGCTCGGGGACTAGCACAGATACGCAGTATTTT
>TRBD1|TRBV7-2|-|TRBJ2-2
CASSLTGVGTGELFF
TGTGCCAGCAGCTTAACAGGGGTGGGCACCGGGGAGCTGTTTTTT
>-|TRBV7-9|many|TRBJ2-5
CASSLVVTSRETQYF
TGTGCCAGCAGCTTAGTAGTAACGTCACGGGAGACCCAGTACTTC
>TRBD2|TRBV20-1|few|TRBJ2-1
CSAPTSGSTHEQFF
TGCAGTGCCCCGACTAGCGGGAGTACCCATGAGCAGTTCTTC
>-|TRBV10-3|few|TRBJ1-2
CAISSGPPYGYTF
TGTGCCATCAGTTCCGGGCCACCCTATGGCTACACCTTC
>TRBD2|TRBV7-2|few|TRBJ2-1
CASSVRATSGPSSYNEQFF
TGTGCCAGCAGCGTCAGGGCGACTAGCGGGCCCAGCTCCTACAATGAGCAGTTCTTC
>-|TRBV20-1|many|TRBJ2-1
CSAPGPSSYNEQFF
TGCAGTGCCCCTGGTCCGAGCTCCTACAATGAGCAGTTCTTC
>-|TRBV24-1|-|TRBJ2-1
CATSDPSGGFDNEQFF
TGTGCCACCAGTGACCCATCTGGGGGCTTTGACAATGAGCAGTTCTTC
>-|TRBV29-1|many|TRBJ2-1
CSVVTLNRQGVFNEQFF
TGCAGCGTTGTGACCCTTAACAGGCAGGGAGTCTTCAATGAGCAGTTCTTC
>-|TRBV4-1|-|TRBJ1-2
CASSQPNLGGYTF
TGCGCCAGCAGCCAACCCAATCTTGGGGGCTACACCTTC
>-|TRBV7-3|many|TRBJ1-1
CASSSRPGTEAFF
TGTGCCAGCAGCTCCCGCCCGGGCACTGAAGCTTTCTTT
>TRBD1|TRBV14|-|TRBJ1-4
CASSQRTGGYEKLFF
TGTGCCAGCAGCCAGCGGACAGGGGGATATGAAAAACTGTTTTTT
>TRBD1|TRBV10-2|-|TRBJ1-1
CASSAYRGRNMNTEAFF
TGCGCCAGCAGTGCTTACAGGGGGCGTAATATGAACACTGAAGCTTTCTTT